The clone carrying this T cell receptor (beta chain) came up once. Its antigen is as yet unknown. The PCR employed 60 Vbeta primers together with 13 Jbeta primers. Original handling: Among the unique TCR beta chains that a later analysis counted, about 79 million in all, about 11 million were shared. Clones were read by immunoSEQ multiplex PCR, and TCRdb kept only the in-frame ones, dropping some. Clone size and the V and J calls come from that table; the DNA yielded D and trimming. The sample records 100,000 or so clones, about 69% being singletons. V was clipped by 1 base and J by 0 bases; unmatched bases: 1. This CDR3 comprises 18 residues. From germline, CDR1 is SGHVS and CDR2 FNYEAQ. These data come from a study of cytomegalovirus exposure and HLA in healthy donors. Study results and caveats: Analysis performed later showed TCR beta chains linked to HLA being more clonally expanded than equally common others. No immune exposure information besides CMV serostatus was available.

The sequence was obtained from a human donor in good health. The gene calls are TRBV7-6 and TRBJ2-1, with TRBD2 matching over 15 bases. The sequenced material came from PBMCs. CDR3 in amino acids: CASSLGTSGRASYNEQFF. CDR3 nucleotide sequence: TGTGCCAGCAGCTTAGGGACTAGCGGGAGGGCCTCCTACAATGAGCAGTTCTTC.